A selection of T cell receptor beta chains follows, all from one sample in a study of control samples from healthy donors and cancer patients. The repertoire was sequenced with immunoSEQ multiplex PCR; TCRdb's copy has only in-frame clones and lacks some. The top ten hold roughly 8.7% of the sample, which has about 140,000 clones, 80% to 90% seen once. Sequenced input: blood. The receptors come from a woman in her thirties in good health. Both conserved end residues are part of each CDR3. Fields, in order: clone size, V gene, J gene, D gene, CDR3 DNA, CDR3 protein. D genes are given only for firm matches. The size of a clone is reported for some rows only, either as once, few or many, or as a class for expanded clones.

>once|TRBV7-2|TRBJ2-5|TRBD2
TGTGCCAGCAGCGTGACTAGCGGGAGGCAAGAGACCCAGTACTTC
CASSVTSGRQETQYF
>.|TRBV5-1|TRBJ1-5|.
TGCGCCAGCAGCTTGGGTGGAAACAGCAATCAGCCCCAGCATTTT
CASSLGGNSNQPQHF
>.|TRBV6-5|TRBJ1-2|TRBD1
TGTGCCAGCAGTTACTCCGGACAGGGGGATAGTGGCTACACCTTC
CASSYSGQGDSGYTF
>.|TRBV19|TRBJ1-2|.
TGTGCCAGTAGTATAGGGGCCTTTGCTGGCTATGGCTACACCTTC
CASSIGAFAGYGYTF
>.|TRBV7-3|TRBJ2-1|TRBD2
TGTGCCAGCAGCTTCAGAGCGGGAGGAGGTGAGCAGTTCTTC
CASSFRAGGGEQFF
>.|TRBV11-3|TRBJ2-1|.
TGTGCCAGCAGCTTAGTAAGTAGCGGACGCTACAATGAGCAGTTCTTC
CASSLVSSGRYNEQFF
>.|TRBV3-1/TRBV3-2|TRBJ1-6|.
TGTGCCAGCAGCCAAGATATGTTGTTTGATTCACCCCTCCACTTT
CASSQDMLFDSPLHF
>.|TRBV12-3/TRBV12-4|TRBJ1-2|TRBD1
TGTGCCAGCAGAACTCCCAGGACAGGTGGCTACACCTTC
CASRTPRTGGYTF
>once|TRBV3-1/TRBV3-2|TRBJ2-1|.
TGTGCCAGCAGCCAATGGGGGCCCAATGAGCAGTTCTTC
CASSQWGPNEQFF
>.|TRBV6-5|TRBJ1-1|.
TGTGCCAGCAGTTCCGCGGGGGGGGGAAGCACTGAAGCTTTCTTT
CASSSAGGGSTEAFF
>.|TRBV9|TRBJ2-7|.
TGTGCCAGCAGCGGACAGACAGGTACGAAAACCTACGAGCAGTACTTC
CASSGQTGTKTYEQYF
>.|TRBV25-1|TRBJ1-6|TRBD1
TGTGCCAGCAGCGACAGGGTGTACGGATCACCCCTCCACTTT
CASSDRVYGSPLHF
>.|TRBV6-2/TRBV6-3|TRBJ1-5|.
TGTGCCAGCAGTTACGTTGGGACTAGCAATCAGCCCCAGCATTTT
CASSYVGTSNQPQHF
>.|TRBV3-1/TRBV3-2|TRBJ1-1|.
TGTGCCAGCAGCCTAGCCCTTCAAGGTGAAGCTTTCTTT
CASSLALQGEAFF
>.|TRBV28|TRBJ2-3|TRBD2
TGTGCCAGCAGTTTACCTAGCGGAGAGTTCACAGATACGCAGTATTTT
CASSLPSGEFTDTQYF
>.|TRBV3-1/TRBV3-2|TRBJ1-6|.
TGTGCCAGCAGCCAAGTTCTGAATAATTCACCCCTCCACTTT
CASSQVLNNSPLHF
>.|TRBV7-8|TRBJ2-7|TRBD2
TGTGCCAGCAGCTTCCTTGCGGGAGACTATAACGAGCAGTACTTC
CASSFLAGDYNEQYF
>.|TRBV5-1|TRBJ2-7|.
TGCGCCAGCAGCTCGAGGTCCGACTCCTACGAGCAGTACTTC
CASSSRSDSYEQYF
>.|TRBV7-9|TRBJ1-4|TRBD1
TGTGCCAGCAGCTCTAGTCCGGGACAGGGGGCTGAGGGAGAAAAACTGTTTTTT
CASSSSPGQGAEGEKLFF
>.|TRBV25-1|TRBJ1-2|TRBD1
TGTGCCAGCAGTGATTCCAGGGGGGGCTACACCTTC
CASSDSRGGYTF
>.|TRBV5-1|TRBJ2-1|TRBD2
TGCGCCAGCAGCTTGGTACTAGCGGGAGGGCCGGGTGAGCAGTTCTTC
CASSLVLAGGPGEQFF
>.|TRBV14|TRBJ2-2|.
TGTGCCAGCAGCCAAGAGACTACTCTTCTACGGGGCGGGGAGCTGTTTTTT
CASSQETTLLRGGELFF
>.|TRBV6-6|TRBJ2-7|TRBD2
TGTGCCAGCAGTTCTAGCGGGAGGCGCTACGAGCAGTACTTC
CASSSSGRRYEQYF
>few|TRBV27|TRBJ2-1|.
TGTGCCAGCAGTGTTGCTCTAGGGAGGCAGGGTGAGCAGTTCTTC
CASSVALGRQGEQFF
>.|TRBV7-3|TRBJ2-3|.
TGTGCCAGCAGCTTAACGGACATGGATACGCAGTATTTT
CASSLTDMDTQYF
>.|TRBV18|TRBJ2-7|TRBD2
TGTGCCAGCTCACCGCCTAGCGGGAGATCAAGGGAGCAGTACTTC
CASSPPSGRSREQYF
>.|TRBV7-9|TRBJ1-4|.
TGTGCCAGCAGCTTAAGCACAGATAATGAAAAACTGTTTTTT
CASSLSTDNEKLFF
>once|TRBV7-8|TRBJ1-1|.
TGTGCCAGCAGCTCCCCACCCCCAAGTACGGGGACTGAAGCTTTCTTT
CASSSPPPSTGTEAFF
>.|TRBV2|TRBJ1-3|.
TGTGCCAGCAGGTTGTATAACACCATATATTTT
CASRLYNTIYF
>.|TRBV27|TRBJ1-2|TRBD1
TGTGCCAGCAGTTCGCCGGGACAGGGGCCCGATAAAAGTGGCTACACCTTC
CASSSPGQGPDKSGYTF
>.|TRBV18|TRBJ1-5|TRBD1
TGTGCCAGCTCACCCCAACAGGGGTATAGCAATCAGCCCCAGCATTTT
CASSPQQGYSNQPQHF
>.|TRBV7-2|TRBJ1-2|.
TGTGCCAGCAGCTCCCGCGCCGGGACGGTATATGGCTACACCTTC
CASSSRAGTVYGYTF
>.|TRBV28|TRBJ2-7|TRBD1
TGTGCCAGCAGTTTAGTGGCGACAGGGAGTCACGAGCAGTACTTC
CASSLVATGSHEQYF
>few|TRBV14|TRBJ2-5|.
TGTGCCAGCAGCCAAGGTAGATCCTGGTACCAAGAGACCCAGTACTTC
CASSQGRSWYQETQYF
>.|TRBV21-1|TRBJ2-1|.
TGTGCCAGCAGCAAAGGAGACCCCTTCTCCTACAATGAGCAGTTCTTC
CASSKGDPFSYNEQFF
>.|TRBV12-3/TRBV12-4|TRBJ1-2|.
TGTGCCAGCAGCCGGCAGGGCGACTATGGCTACACCTTC
CASSRQGDYGYTF
>once|TRBV7-9|TRBJ2-3|.
TGTGCCAGCAGCTTGGGGGGCAGTGCCGATACGCAGTATTTT
CASSLGGSADTQYF
>once|TRBV11-2|TRBJ1-4|.
TGTGCCAGCAGCGATCGAGGGGGGCCTAATGAAAAACTGTTTTTT
CASSDRGGPNEKLFF
>.|TRBV5-1|TRBJ2-3|.
TGCGCCAGCAGCTTGGAAGGGACAGACCCGAGCGGGAGCACAGATACGCAGTATTTT
CASSLEGTDPSGSTDTQYF
>.|TRBV6-1|TRBJ1-1|.
TGTGCCAGCAGTTCATACATGATTGAAGCTTTCTTT
CASSSYMIEAFF
>once|TRBV19|TRBJ1-2|TRBD1
TGTGCCAGTAGCGGACAGGGCGACCTCTATGGCTACACCTTC
CASSGQGDLYGYTF
>few|TRBV7-3|TRBJ2-1|.
TGTGCCAGCAGCCAGGGTTTCTACAATGAGCAGTTCTTC
CASSQGFYNEQFF
>.|TRBV29-1|TRBJ1-1|.
TGCAGCGTTGATCGGCTGGGCACTGAAGCTTTCTTT
CSVDRLGTEAFF
>.|TRBV2|TRBJ1-3|.
TGTGCCAGCAGTGGTTTCGCTTCTGGAAACACCATATATTTT
CASSGFASGNTIYF
>.|TRBV2|TRBJ1-1|.
TGTGCCAGCGAGCGGGAAAGGGTCACTGAAGCTTTCTTT
CASERERVTEAFF
>.|TRBV10-1|TRBJ2-7|TRBD1
TGCGCCAGCACCCTCAACAGGGGGCCTTATCGGATCCCCAGCTCCTACGAGCAGTACTTC
CASTLNRGPYRIPSSYEQYF
>.|TRBV10-3|TRBJ2-2|.
TGTGCCATCAGTGAGTTGGGCAGCACCGGGGAGCTGTTTTTT
CAISELGSTGELFF
>.|TRBV7-3|TRBJ1-1|TRBD1
TGTGCCAGCAGCTTAACAGGGGGCGGCCGCACTGAAGCTTTCTTT
CASSLTGGGRTEAFF
>.|TRBV3-1/TRBV3-2|TRBJ2-7|TRBD2
TGTGCCAGCAGCCGCGGACTAGCGGGAGTTGGCGAGCAGTACTTC
CASSRGLAGVGEQYF
>once|TRBV3-1/TRBV3-2|TRBJ2-4|.
TGTGCCAGCAGCCAAGAGGGGGAGGTACAGTACTTC
CASSQEGEVQYF
>.|TRBV19|TRBJ1-1|.
TGTGCCAGTAGCATGGGCGCTTACCAGAACACTGAAGCTTTCTTT
CASSMGAYQNTEAFF
>.|TRBV7-2|TRBJ2-7|TRBD2
TGTGCCAGCAGCTCCGGACTAGCCGTCTCCTACGAGCAGTACTTC
CASSSGLAVSYEQYF
>.|TRBV4-2|TRBJ1-1|.
TGTGCCAGCAGCCAAGATGGGGAGGGGACGGGGACTGAAGCTTTCTTT
CASSQDGEGTGTEAFF
>.|TRBV2|TRBJ1-4|TRBD1
TGTGCCAGCAGTCTACGACAGGGGGCAGAGGAAAAACTGTTTTTT
CASSLRQGAEEKLFF
>.|TRBV3-1/TRBV3-2|TRBJ2-5|.
TGTGCCAGCAGCCAAGCTAGCAACCAGGAGACCCAGTACTTC
CASSQASNQETQYF
>.|TRBV21-1|TRBJ1-6|.
TGTGCCAGCACCCTAAGACAGGGGGCAGTTTCGAATTCACCCCTCCACTTT
CASTLRQGAVSNSPLHF
>.|TRBV7-9|TRBJ1-6|.
TGTGCCAGCAGCTTACTGGCGGGGGGGTCACCCCTCCACTTT
CASSLLAGGSPLHF
>.|TRBV6-5|TRBJ1-1|.
TGTGCCAGCAGTTACGGGGGGGCGCGAAGCACTGAAGCTTTCTTT
CASSYGGARSTEAFF